This TCR beta chain is drawn from a study of cytomegalovirus exposure and HLA in healthy donors. This clone has more than one count but fewer than ten. It was with 60 Vbeta and 13 Jbeta primers that the PCR ran. Sequencing was performed with immunoSEQ multiplex PCR; in TCRdb, only in-frame clones are kept and a portion is missing. This sample has tens of thousands of clones, with over 70% found just once. Per germline, CDR1 MNHNY and CDR2 SVGAGI (reference sequence). The CDR3 runs to 12 residues. V was clipped by 5 bases and J by 10 bases, with 12 bases between them. This sequence joins TRBV6-6 and TRBJ2-1, with D possibly matching TRBD1 (6 bases). This sequence was found in a male donor in good health and CMV-seropositive. Material: PBMCs. This CDR3 reads CASSQTDREQFF. The CDR3 region has the DNA TGTGCCAGCAGTCAAACCGACAGGGAGCAGTTCTTC.